The clone carrying this T cell receptor beta chain was observed at least ten times. The antigen remains undetermined. The data derive from a study of regulatory T cells in long-lasting Graves disease. About the research overall: Under 3 months of antithyroid drugs had been taken by newly diagnosed Graves' patients.

Noted time point: newly diagnosed GD, antithyroid drugs for less than 3 months. Making the TCR library involved RNA that had been extracted from PBMCs. Study-level findings and limits: There were preferences for TRBV28, TRBJ1-2 and TRBJ2-5 in persistent disease.

Through Arm-PCR of CDR3 regions and iRepertoire HTBI primers, TCR beta libraries were built. MiXCR was run by TCRdb on the multiplex PCR reads, yielding one entry per CDR3 protein. The sample includes about 520,000 distinct CDR3 sequences, around 12% of them seen just once. The CDR3 is 15 residues long. Per the germline V gene, CDR1 is MNHEY and CDR2 is SVGAGI. The V end lost 0 bases, the J end lost 5 bases, and 11 bases lay between the germline ends. In addition, the sample was reused for a study of T cells in Graves' hyperthyroidism and ophthalmopathy. That report adds: Most thyroid-expanded clonotypes above 0.001 were also found in blood. The authors' 13 V-J model separated ophthalmopathy from stable hyperthyroidism.

The clonotype comes from a woman in her 30s with Graves disease. The sequencing used peripheral blood mononuclear cells (PBMCs), collected at new diagnosis, from a patient treated with antithyroid drugs. The chain joins TRBV6-5 to TRBJ1-5, with D perhaps TRBD1 (5 bases). The CDR3 DNA follows: TGTGCCAGCAGTTACTCGGCAGGGACGCATCAGCCCCAGCATTTT. It encodes CASSYSAGTHQPQHF.